This entry lists 19 T cell receptor beta chains sequenced from one sample in a study of blood T cell repertoires in COVID-19. Only in-frame clones appear in the TCRdb table, and some are missing; sequencing was by immunoSEQ multiplex PCR. This sample has over 150,000 clones, with roughly 89% found just once. Sequenced material: peripheral blood. Every receptor here comes from a woman aged 55-70 years who had recovered from COVID-19.

The chain links TRBV29-1 to TRBJ2-5; 7 bases are shared with TRBD1. V lost 1 base and J lost 0; bases outside the gene matches: 14. Looked up from germline, CDR1 is SQVTM and CDR2 is ANQGSEA. This CDR3 has 18 residues. The CDR3 sequence: CSVEGLPGTVRYQETQYF. Written as DNA, the CDR3 is TGCAGCGTTGAAGGCCTTCCCGGGACAGTAAGGTACCAAGAGACCCAGTACTTC.

In its sample, this clone was seen a few times. This rearrangement joins TRBV5-4 to TRBJ2-1; D uncertain. The V gene lost 0 bases and the J gene lost 8 bases, with 9 bases spanning the gap. CDR1 SGHNT and CDR2 YYREEE come from the germline V gene (reference sequence). The CDR3 sequence is 13 residues long. CDR3 DNA: TGTGCCAGCAGCTTGGGGGCAGGTCATGAGCAGTTCTTC. Residues: CASSLGAGHEQFF.

This chain joins TRBV10-3 and TRBJ1-1; 9 bases align to TRBD1. CDR3 length: 13 amino acids. V was clipped by 10 bases and J by 4 bases; unmatched bases: 7. Germline V CDR1 and CDR2: ENHRY, SYGVKD. CDR3 coding DNA: TGTGCCACCCAAACAGGGGGCATCACTGAAGCTTTCTTT. It specifies CATQTGGITEAFF.

The chain combines TRBV4-3 with TRBJ2-3; maybe TRBD1 (6 bases). Per the germline V gene, CDR1 is LGHNA and CDR2 is YSLEER. There are 14 residues in the CDR3. Trimming took off 2 bases at V and 5 bases at J, with 11 bases between the two ends. The CDR3 DNA reads TGCGCCAGCAGCCAATCGAAGGGGGAAGATACGCAGTATTTT. The encoded protein is CASSQSKGEDTQYF.

The J gene is TRBJ2-5, the V gene TRBV5-1; D is possibly TRBD1 (5 bases). The CDR3 loop spans 15 amino acids. Germline lookup yields CDR1 SGHRS and CDR2 YFSETQ. Trimming took 0 bases from V and 2 from J, leaving 11 bases between them. Written as DNA, the CDR3 is TGCGCCAGCAGCTTGGGCCAGGGAACACAAGAGACCCAGTACTTC. Translating gives CASSLGQGTQETQYF. Full variable domain (outside the CDR3, taken from reference TRBV5-1 and TRBJ2-5): KAGVTQTPRYLIKTRGQQVTLSCSPISGHRSVSWYQQTPGQGLQFLFEYFSETQRNKGNFPGRFSGRQFSNSRSEMNVSTLELGDSALYLCASSLGQGTQETQYFGPGTRLLVL.

This chain joins TRBV11-2 and TRBJ1-1; D may be TRBD1 (5 bases). The CDR3 consists of 12 residues. Germline V gene data show CDR1 as SGHAT and CDR2 as FQNNGV. Trimming took 2 bases from V and 10 from J, leaving 11 bases between them. DNA for the CDR3: TGTGCCAGCAGCTTAAGTTGGGGGGGAGCTTTCTTT. This gives the protein CASSLSWGGAFF.

The J gene is TRBJ1-6, the V gene TRBV18, with 9 positions matching TRBD1. Germline CDR1 reads KGHSH; CDR2 reads LQKENI. The length of the CDR3 is 16 residues. V lost 3 bases, J lost 5 bases, and 5 bases stayed unmatched. The CDR3 is CASSPVRDRDNSPLHF. CDR3 bases: TGTGCCAGCTCACCGGTCCGGGACAGGGATAATTCACCCCTCCACTTT.

The chain combines TRBV4-1 with TRBJ2-7; possibly TRBD1 for D (7 bases). CDR3 length equals 14 residues. V shed 2 bases and J shed 4 bases, with 12 bases lying between them. Germline V gene sequence: CDR1 MGHRA, CDR2 YSYEKL. The CDR3: CASSQPEGAYEQYF. The CDR3 DNA reads as TGCGCCAGCAGCCAACCGGAGGGGGCTTACGAGCAGTACTTC.

This chain links TRBV28 with TRBJ2-1; a possible D gene is TRBD2 (6 bases). V dropped 7 bases and J dropped 3 bases, with 13 bases sitting between them. Germline CDR1 and CDR2: MDHEN and SYDVKM. The CDR3 is made up of 14 amino acids. The CDR3 sequence: CASTVAGNYNEQFF. CDR3 coding DNA: TGTGCCAGCACCGTGGCGGGGAACTACAATGAGCAGTTCTTC.

The rearrangement links TRBV9 to TRBJ2-5; the match to TRBD2 covers 9 bases. The CDR3 is made up of 17 amino acids. Looked up from germline, CDR1 is SGDLS and CDR2 is YYNGEE. Losses at the gene ends were 4 bases for V and 5 bases for J; bases not matched to a gene: 15. CDR3 nucleotide sequence: TGTGCCAGCAGCCCCGGAGGGACTAGCACCGGCGGGGAGACCCAGTACTTC. Translated, it gives CASSPGGTSTGGETQYF. The full variable domain, completed using reference TRBV9 and TRBJ2-5, is DSGVTQTPKHLITATGQRVTLRCSPRSGDLSVYWYQQSLDQGLQFLIQYYNGEERAKGNILERFSAQQFPDLHSELNLSSLELGDSALYFCASSPGGTSTGGETQYFGPGTRLLVL.

The genes are TRBV10-3 and TRBJ2-1, with TRBD2 as a possible D gene (6 bases). The V end lost 7 bases, the J end lost 7 bases, and 11 bases lay between the germline ends. The CDR3 runs to 12 residues. Germline V gene data show CDR1 as ENHRY and CDR2 as SYGVKD. The CDR3 DNA reads TGTGCCATCACGGGACTTTCAAATGAGCAGTTCTTC. Translated: CAITGLSNEQFF.

The rearrangement uses TRBV2 and TRBJ1-2; D not certain. Trimming removed 4 bases at V and 5 bases at J, with 8 bases between. Looked up from germline, CDR1 is SNHLY and CDR2 is FYNNEI. The CDR3 totals 12 residues. The CDR3 sequence: CASSGIGYGYTF. CDR3 bases: TGTGCCAGCAGTGGCATCGGGTATGGCTACACCTTC.

The V and J genes are TRBV6-5 and TRBJ2-2; D is unclear. Trimming removed 7 bases from V and 3 bases from J, with 12 bases in between. The CDR3 has 14 residues. CDR1 MNHEY and CDR2 SVGAGI come from the germline V gene. The CDR3: CASNGGTYTGELFF. In DNA, the CDR3 is TGTGCCAGCAACGGCGGAACCTACACCGGGGAGCTGTTTTTT.

The chain uses TRBV3-1 (or the pseudogene TRBV3-2) and TRBJ2-1; 9 positions match TRBD2. The trim removed 3 bases at V and 0 bases at J, leaving 9 bases unmatched. The CDR3 is 18 residues long. Germline V gives CDR1 LGHDT, CDR2 YNNKEL (reference sequence). The CDR3 DNA is TGTGCCAGCAGCCAGATCAGCGGGGGGATGAGCTCCTACAATGAGCAGTTCTTC. It is translated as CASSQISGGMSSYNEQFF.

The rearrangement joins TRBV28 to TRBJ2-7, with unresolved D. The CDR3 runs 13 residues. Germline V gene lookup returns CDR1 MDHEN and CDR2 SYDVKM. Trimming took off 1 base at V and 1 base at J, with 5 bases between the two ends. The CDR3 loop reads CASSLLQSYEQYF. CDR3 DNA sequence: TGTGCCAGCAGTTTATTGCAGTCCTACGAGCAGTACTTC. The whole variable domain, filled in from reference TRBV28 and TRBJ2-7, reads DVKVTQSSRYLVKRTGEKVFLECVQDMDHENMFWYRQDPGLGLRLIYFSYDVKMKEKGDIPEGYSVSREKKERFSLILESASTNQTSMYLCASSLLQSYEQYFGPGTRLTVT.

V gene TRBV7-9 combines with J gene TRBJ2-5; D not resolved. The V gene lost 6 bases and the J gene lost 4 bases, with 12 bases spanning the gap. The CDR3 is 13 residues long. Germline-derived CDR1 and CDR2 are SEHNR and FQNEAQ (reference sequence). CDR3: CASRLTVTETQYF. As DNA, the CDR3 is TGTGCCAGCAGGCTGACTGTTACAGAGACCCAGTACTTC. Together with reference TRBV7-9 and TRBJ2-5, the CDR3 gives the full variable domain: DTGVSQNPRHKITKRGQNVTFRCDPISEHNRLYWYRQTLGQGPEFLTYFQNEAQLEKSRLLSDRFSAERPKGSFSTLEIQRTEQGDSAMYLCASRLTVTETQYFGPGTRLLVL.

V is TRBV9 and J is TRBJ1-5; maybe TRBD1 (5 bases). Trimming removed 3 bases from V and 7 bases from J, with 11 bases in between. The CDR3 covers 13 residues. Germline CDR1 SGDLS, CDR2 YYNGEE. CDR3 sequence: CASSAQGGQPQHF. In nucleotides, the CDR3 is TGTGCCAGCAGCGCCCAGGGAGGCCAGCCCCAGCATTTT.

The V gene is TRBV6-5, the J gene TRBJ1-2, with 8 bases that match TRBD1. V lost 4 bases to trimming and J lost 7 bases; unmatched junction nucleotides: 11. Germline CDR1 reads MNHEY; CDR2 reads SVGAGI. CDR3 length: 15 amino acids. The CDR3 DNA reads as TGTGCCAGCAGTTTTCACGGACAGGGCAAGGGTGGCTACACCTTC. Translating gives CASSFHGQGKGGYTF.

The chain joins TRBV24-1 to TRBJ2-7; 9 bases align to TRBD1. Germline V gene sequence: CDR1 KGHDR, CDR2 SFDVKD. This CDR3 has 17 amino acids. Trimming cost V 4 bases and J 1 base; bases outside gene matches: 10. As DNA, the CDR3 is TGTGCCACCAGTGACTTCCTCCGGGACAGGGATTCCTACGAGCAGTACTTC. Its protein is CATSDFLRDRDSYEQYF.